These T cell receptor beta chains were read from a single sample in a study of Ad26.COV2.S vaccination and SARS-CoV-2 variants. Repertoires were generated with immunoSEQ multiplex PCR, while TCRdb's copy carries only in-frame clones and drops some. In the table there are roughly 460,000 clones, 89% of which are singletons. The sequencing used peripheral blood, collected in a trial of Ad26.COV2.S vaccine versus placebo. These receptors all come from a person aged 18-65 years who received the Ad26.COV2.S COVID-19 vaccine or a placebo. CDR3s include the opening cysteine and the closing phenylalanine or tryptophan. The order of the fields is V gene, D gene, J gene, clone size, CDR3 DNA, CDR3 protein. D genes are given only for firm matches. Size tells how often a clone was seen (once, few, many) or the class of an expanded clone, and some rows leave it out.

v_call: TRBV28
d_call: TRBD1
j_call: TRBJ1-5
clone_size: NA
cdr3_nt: TGTGCCAGCAGCTCTAGGACAGGGTGGCGCGATCAGCCCCAGCATTTT
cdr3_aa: CASSSRTGWRDQPQHF

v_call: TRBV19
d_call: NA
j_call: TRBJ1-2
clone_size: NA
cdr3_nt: TGTGCCAGTAGTATCTGGGTCGTCGGGGAACTAGGCTACACCTTC
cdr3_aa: CASSIWVVGELGYTF

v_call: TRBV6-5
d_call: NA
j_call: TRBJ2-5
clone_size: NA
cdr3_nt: TGTGCCAGCAGGCCGGGACACCAAGAGACCCAGTACTTC
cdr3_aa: CASRPGHQETQYF

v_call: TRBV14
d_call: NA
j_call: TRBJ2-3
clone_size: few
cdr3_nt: TGTGCCAGCAGCCCACGGGGGTTCGCACCTAGCACAGATACGCAGTATTTT
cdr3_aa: CASSPRGFAPSTDTQYF

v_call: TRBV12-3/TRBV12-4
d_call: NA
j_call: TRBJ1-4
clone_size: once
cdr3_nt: TGTGCCAGCAGCAACAGGGAAAAACTGTTTTTT
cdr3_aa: CASSNREKLFF

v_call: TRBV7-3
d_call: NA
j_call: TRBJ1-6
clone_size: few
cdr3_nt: TGTGCCAGCAGCCTAAACTCGGGACTGAATAATTCACCCCTCCACTTT
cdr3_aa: CASSLNSGLNNSPLHF

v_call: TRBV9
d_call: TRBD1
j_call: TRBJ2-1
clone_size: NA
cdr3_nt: TGTGCCAGCAGCTCCCGGACAGGGTGGGACAATGAGCAGTTCTTC
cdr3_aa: CASSSRTGWDNEQFF

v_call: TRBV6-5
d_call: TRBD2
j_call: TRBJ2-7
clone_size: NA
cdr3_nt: TGTGCCAGCAGTCTAGCGGGAGGGCCGGCCTACGAGCAGTACTTC
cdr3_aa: CASSLAGGPAYEQYF

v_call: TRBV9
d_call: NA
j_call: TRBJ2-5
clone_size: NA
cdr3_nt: TGTGCCAGCAGCGTAGAGGGTCAGGTCGTGGAGACCCAGTACTTC
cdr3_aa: CASSVEGQVVETQYF

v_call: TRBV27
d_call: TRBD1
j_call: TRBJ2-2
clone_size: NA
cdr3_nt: TGTGCCAGCAGTCCGCCGGGACAGGGGGTCTCTGGGGAGCTGTTTTTT
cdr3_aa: CASSPPGQGVSGELFF

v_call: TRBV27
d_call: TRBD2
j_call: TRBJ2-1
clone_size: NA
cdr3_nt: TGTGCCAGCAGTTCCTCCCCCTCGAGGGCGGGAGGGTATGAGCAGTTCTTC
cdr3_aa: CASSSSPSRAGGYEQFF

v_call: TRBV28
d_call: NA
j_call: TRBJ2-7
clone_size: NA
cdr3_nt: TGTGCCAGCAGCTTGGGAGGGGGTGTTTACGAGCAGTACTTC
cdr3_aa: CASSLGGGVYEQYF

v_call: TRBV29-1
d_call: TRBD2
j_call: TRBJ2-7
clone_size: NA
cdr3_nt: TGCAGCGTGGGGACTAGTCATCGATACGAGCAGTACTTC
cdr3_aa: CSVGTSHRYEQYF

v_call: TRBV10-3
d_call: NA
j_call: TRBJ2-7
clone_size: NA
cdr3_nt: TGTGCCATCAGTGAGACTCAGTACGAGCAGTACTTC
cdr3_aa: CAISETQYEQYF

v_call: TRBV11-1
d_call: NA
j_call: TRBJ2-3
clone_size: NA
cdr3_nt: TGTGCCAGCGCCTCGAGGGGCGTCTCGCCCGATACGCAGTATTTT
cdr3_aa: CASASRGVSPDTQYF

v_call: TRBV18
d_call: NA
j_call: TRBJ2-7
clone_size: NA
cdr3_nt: TGTGCCAGCTCAGACGGACTTGCCTACGAGCAGTACTTC
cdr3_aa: CASSDGLAYEQYF

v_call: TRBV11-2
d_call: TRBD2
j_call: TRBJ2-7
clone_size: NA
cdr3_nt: TGTGCCAGCAGCTTAGGCATAGGAGCGGGAGGGCAGTACGAGCAGTACTTC
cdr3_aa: CASSLGIGAGGQYEQYF

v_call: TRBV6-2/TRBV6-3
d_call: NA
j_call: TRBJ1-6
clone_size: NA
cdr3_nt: TGTGCCAGCAGTTATCCAGTCTCCTATAATTCACCCCTCCACTTT
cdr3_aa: CASSYPVSYNSPLHF

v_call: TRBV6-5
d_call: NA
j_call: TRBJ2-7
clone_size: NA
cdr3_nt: TGTGCCAGCAGTTACTCGGCCAGGGGAGTCTACGAGCAGTACTTC
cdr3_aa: CASSYSARGVYEQYF

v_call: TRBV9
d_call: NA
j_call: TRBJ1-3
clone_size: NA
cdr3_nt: TGTGCCAGCAGCCCCGGACCCAACGGAAACACCATATATTTT
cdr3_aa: CASSPGPNGNTIYF

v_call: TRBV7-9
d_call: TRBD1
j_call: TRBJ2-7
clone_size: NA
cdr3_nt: TGTGCCAGCAGACACACAGGGGCTTTTAATCGCTACGAGCAGTACTTC
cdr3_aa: CASRHTGAFNRYEQYF

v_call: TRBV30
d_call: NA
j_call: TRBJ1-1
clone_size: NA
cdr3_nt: TGTGCCTGGAAACTTAACCTCGTCACTGAAGCTTTCTTT
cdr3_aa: CAWKLNLVTEAFF

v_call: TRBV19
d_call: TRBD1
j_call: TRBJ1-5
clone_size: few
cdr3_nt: TGTGCCACGACGGACAGGGGAGTTCCCCTAAATCAGCCCCAGCATTTT
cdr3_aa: CATTDRGVPLNQPQHF

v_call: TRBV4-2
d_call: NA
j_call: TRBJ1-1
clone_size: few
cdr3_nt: TGTGCCAGCAGCCAAGATCGGGGTTGGAGGGACACTGAAGCTTTCTTT
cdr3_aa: CASSQDRGWRDTEAFF

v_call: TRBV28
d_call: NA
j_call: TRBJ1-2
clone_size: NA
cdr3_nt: TGTGCCAGCAGTTTATCGGCTAACTATGGCTACACCTTC
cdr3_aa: CASSLSANYGYTF